A single sample is the source of the 10 T cell receptor beta chains below, sequenced in a study of blood T cell dynamics during melanoma immunotherapy. Some clones are missing from TCRdb's copy, which holds only in-frame ones; the method was immunoSEQ multiplex PCR. Here the sample spans approximately 11,000 clones, approximately 90% being singletons. Time point of the sample: week 3, after first cycle of checkpoint inhibitor. Sequences were derived from blood, sampled from a patient treated with checkpoint blockade. These receptors originate from a human donor with melanoma.

This chain uses TRBV7-8 with TRBJ2-7; D is unresolved. This CDR3 is built from 13 residues. The V gene lost 5 bases and the J gene lost 1 base, with 9 bases spanning the gap. Germline values: CDR1 SGHVS, CDR2 FQNEAQ. CDR3 in DNA: TGTGCCAGCAGCCCCGGTTTTTCCTACGAGCAGTACTTC. As protein: CASSPGFSYEQYF.

The gene calls are TRBV28 and TRBJ1-4; a weak D match, TRBD1 (6 bases). Germline V lookup: CDR1 MDHEN, CDR2 SYDVKM. CDR3 size: 15 residues. The V end was cut by 3 bases, the J end by 7 bases, with 15 bases between. CDR3 in amino acids: CASSFTQARGEKLFF. The CDR3 region has the DNA TGTGCCAGCAGTTTTACGCAGGCCAGGGGTGAAAAACTGTTTTTT.

The chain employs TRBV28 and TRBJ2-6, with 10 bases matching TRBD2. The CDR3 length is 18 residues. Germline-derived CDR1 and CDR2 are MDHEN and SYDVKM. Trimming cost V 7 bases and J 4 bases; bases outside gene matches: 13. CDR3: CASNPGLAGVPGANVLTF. CDR3 in DNA: TGTGCCAGCAACCCCGGGCTAGCGGGAGTTCCCGGGGCCAACGTCCTGACTTTC.

This clone was seen just once. The chain recombines TRBV9 with TRBJ2-3, with D possibly TRBD2 on 7 matching bases. This CDR3 contains 14 residues. The germline CDR1 and CDR2 sequences are SGDLS and YYNGEE. The germline V and J ends were trimmed by 3 bases and 1 base, with 9 bases remaining between them. CDR3 DNA: TGTGCCAGCAGCGAGGGGGGGGGCACAGATACGCAGTATTTT. It specifies CASSEGGGTDTQYF.

This clone was seen just once. The V gene is TRBV5-1, the J gene TRBJ2-7; D call uncertain. V gave up 4 bases and J gave up 6 bases, with 20 bases separating them. The CDR3 contains 15 residues. Looked up from germline, CDR1 is SGHRS and CDR2 is YFSETQ. DNA of the CDR3: TGCGCCAGCAGCCTGATTCTCGACCGTCCCCGCGAGCAGTACTTC. Protein: CASSLILDRPREQYF.

The CDR3 spells CASSFYGASYEQYF. The CDR3 coding sequence is TGTGCCAGCAGTTTCTACGGCGCCTCGTACGAGCAGTACTTC. The rearrangement joins TRBV28 to TRBJ2-7; no reliable D call. The CDR3 spans 14 residues. Germline V gene data show CDR1 as MDHEN and CDR2 as SYDVKM. V dropped 3 bases and J dropped 4 bases, with 13 bases sitting between them.

The genes are TRBV7-8 and TRBJ2-7; 10 bases agree with TRBD2. This CDR3 has 16 residues. The germline V gene has CDR1 SGHVS and CDR2 FQNEAQ. V shed 2 bases and J 2 bases; nucleotides not matched to a gene: 6. In DNA form, the CDR3 reads TGTGCCAGCAGCTTATCCCGCCTAGCGGGAGCCTACGAGCAGTACTTC. Translated: CASSLSRLAGAYEQYF.

The chain employs TRBV7-9 and TRBJ2-5; no clear D. Trimming shortened V by 0 bases and J by 1 base, and 12 bases separated the two germline ends. This CDR3 spans 16 amino acids. Germline CDR1 SEHNR, CDR2 FQNEAQ (reference sequence). In DNA, the CDR3 is TGTGCCAGCAGCTTAGCGGCAGGCATGATCCAAGAGACCCAGTACTTC. Translation: CASSLAAGMIQETQYF.

This chain connects TRBV6-4 to TRBJ2-5, with a weak D call TRBD2 (5 bases). The CDR3 loop spans 15 amino acids. Trimming cost V 6 bases and J 1 base, with 15 bases left between them. Germline CDR1 MRHNA, CDR2 SNTAGT. The CDR3 region is CASSPHSGSQETQYF. The CDR3 nucleotides read TGTGCCAGCAGCCCCCACAGCGGATCCCAAGAGACCCAGTACTTC.

The rearrangement joins TRBV19 to TRBJ2-1; 13 bases match TRBD2. With V trimmed by 7 bases and J by 7 bases, 19 bases remained unmatched. Germline-derived CDR1 and CDR2 are LNHDA and SQIVND (reference sequence). The CDR3 contains 19 residues. CDR3 nucleotides: TGTGCCAGTACCGACCCCCGGACTAGCGGGAGACCCACAACGAATGAGCAGTTCTTC. Translating it yields CASTDPRTSGRPTTNEQFF.